This T cell receptor beta chain comes out of a study of blood T cell repertoires in COVID-19 (dated by TCRdb to 2020 to 2022). Turning to the overall study: The collaborator samples originated in the United States, Italy and Spain and spanned the acute and convalescent phases of COVID-19. The prospective study material was composed of cDNA or gDNA derived from T cells, B-cell-depleted T cells, or PBMCs. Subjects who had been exposed to COVID-19, were actively infected with it, or had recovered from it provided the deeply sampled blood TCRbeta repertoires that made up the dataset. The repertoires were released in a freely available public database intended as a resource for research on the immune response to SARS-CoV-2. Samples were obtained from the ongoing ImmuneRACE study (first 160 participants) and from 950 to 1,500 subjects provided by 6 global collaborators. The sample metadata nearly always contained a de-identified subject ID, COVID-19 status, age in years and sex. Where available, HLA class I and class II types were taken from metadata supplied by the sample provider and were not determined by assay-based typing.

Beyond this particular receptor, the publication reports: Clinical and demographic metadata were provided uncurated, with the amount varying by source and participant.

The CDR3 numbers 14 residues from cysteine through phenylalanine. Left in the record is the CDR3 DNA by itself, 42 bases read in frame from the first base. V and J are truncated by 3 bases and 0 bases respectively, leaving an intervening sequence of 8 bases. The germline V gene provides CDR1 SGHTA and CDR2 FQGTGA. TCRbeta CDR3 regions were amplified from genomic DNA using the immunoSEQ Assay, a bias-controlled multiplex PCR. Per the authors' processing: The number of nucleated cells in each sample was estimated by amplification of reference gene primers within the assay. To quantify the absolute abundance of each unique TCRbeta CDR3 rearrangement, sequence reads were collapsed and filtered. For each sample, productive Simpson clonality was calculated by taking the square root of Simpson's diversity index across productive rearrangements. The immuneACCESS repertoire file appears here via TCRdb, limited to in-frame rearrangements. These files lack a portion of the clones; in checked studies, under half of the deficit traces to unresolved V genes, and the cause of the others is not known. D and trimming come from the DNA, and the V and J calls and clone size come from that table. The table for this sample lists 20,000 to 25,000 clones; over 70% of them were counted only once. The leading ten clones occupy over 10% of the sample.

As regards this clone: Which antigen it targets is not known. The record has no base qualities; no much larger clone is one base away.

The collaborating institutions used their own protocols to collect whole blood in K2EDTA tubes. For TCRbeta analysis, collaborator samples were shipped as frozen whole blood, as isolated PBMCs, or as DNA extracted from either sample type. Sequenced material: peripheral blood. The clonotype comes from a man between 60 and 75 years old with active COVID-19. The rearranged chain carries TRBV7-3 and TRBJ2-5; TRBD1 might be the D gene, on 6 matching bases. The sequenced DNA is TGTGCCAGCAGCTTGAGGGGGTACCAAGAGACCCAGTACTTC. It translates as CASSLRGYQETQYF.